This is a list of T cell receptor beta chains from one sample in a study of OX40 agonist ivuxolimab in advanced cancers. Generated by immunoSEQ multiplex PCR, the TCRdb table keeps only in-frame clones and is missing some. This sample has tens of thousands of clones, with roughly 87% found just once. Sequences were derived from CD4+ or CD8+ T cells sorted from blood, sampled in a trial of the OX40 agonist ivuxolimab. The receptors derive from an adult with an advanced solid tumor such as melanoma, head and neck, liver or kidney cancer. Both conserved end residues are part of each CDR3. A D gene is named only where the DNA matches it firmly.

>TRBJ2-7|TRBV6-5|-
CASSYSGEFYEQYF
>TRBJ2-7|TRBV19|-
CASSTPPLRGGSYEQYF
>TRBJ1-2|TRBV6-5|-
CASSSPGGGKGYGYTF
>TRBJ2-1|TRBV18|-
CASSPDLGRYNEQFF
>TRBJ2-3|TRBV6-5|-
CASSYGLSATDTQYF
>TRBJ2-5|TRBV5-1|TRBD2
CASSTTGTSVETQYF
>TRBJ2-2|TRBV6-5|TRBD1
CASRGTGDGTGELFF
>TRBJ1-1|TRBV13|TRBD1
CASSATGARGTEAFF
>TRBJ1-2|TRBV6-1|TRBD1
CASSKGQTHNYGYTF
>TRBJ1-4|TRBV30|TRBD1
CAWSVRTGVNEKLFF
>TRBJ2-1|TRBV19|-
CASSIVGTRKQFF
>TRBJ1-6|TRBV30|-
CAWSQGRAYNSPLHF
>TRBJ2-1|TRBV2|-
CASSDLSLVIKFF
>TRBJ1-1|TRBV11-2|-
CASSLEPGVRAEAFF
>TRBJ2-1|TRBV11-2|-
CASSPTAVGGREQFF
>TRBJ2-1|TRBV2|-
CASSALGNRVGEQFF
>TRBJ2-4|TRBV7-8|-
CASSFPGSLAKNIQYF
>TRBJ2-7|TRBV4-1|TRBD2
CASSLTSGGSYEQYF
>TRBJ2-5|TRBV5-5|TRBD1
CASSLLGTGVGETQYF
>TRBJ1-5|TRBV15|-
CATSRVFGFNQPQHF